Listed below are T cell receptor beta chains from one sample, sequenced in a study of OX40 agonist ivuxolimab in advanced cancers. TCRdb's copy holds only in-frame clones and misses some; the assay was immunoSEQ multiplex PCR. The sample lists over 25,000 clones, roughly four fifths occurring once. The sequencing used CD4+ or CD8+ T cells sorted from blood, collected in a trial of the OX40 agonist ivuxolimab. These receptors all stem from an adult with an advanced solid tumor such as melanoma, head and neck, liver or kidney cancer. Both conserved end residues are part of each CDR3. A D gene is named only where the DNA matches it firmly. Size is stated for part of the rows, as once, few or many counts, or as a class when the clone is expanded.

V gene	clone size	J gene	D gene	CDR3 DNA	CDR3 protein
TRBV27	-	TRBJ2-7	TRBD1	TGTGCCAGCAGCGAGGGACAGGCGTCCAACGAGCAGTACTTC	CASSEGQASNEQYF
TRBV6-1	-	TRBJ1-2	TRBD1	TGTGCCAGCAGTGAACTGGCAGGGGGTACCTATGGCTACACCTTC	CASSELAGGTYGYTF
TRBV6-1	-	TRBJ1-1	TRBD1	TGTGCCAGCACCCGACAGGGACACACTGAAGCTTTCTTT	CASTRQGHTEAFF
TRBV6-1	-	TRBJ2-7	TRBD2	TGTGCCAGCACCCGCTGGGAGGGATCCTACGAGCAGTACTTC	CASTRWEGSYEQYF
TRBV25-1	-	TRBJ1-5	-	TGTGCCAGCAGTGAGCACAATCAGCCCCAGCATTTT	CASSEHNQPQHF
TRBV4-1	-	TRBJ2-3	-	TGCGCCTTTGGGGGAGGGGGCGTTTCAGATACGCAGTATTTT	CAFGGGGVSDTQYF
TRBV5-1	-	TRBJ1-4	TRBD1	TGCGCCAGCAGCTTGGGCGCCGGACAGGACGGAGAAAAACTGTTTTTT	CASSLGAGQDGEKLFF
TRBV30	-	TRBJ1-1	-	TGTGCCTGGTTCCGGGACACCCTGGGGACTGAAGCTTTCTTT	CAWFRDTLGTEAFF
TRBV27	-	TRBJ2-1	-	TGTGCCAGCAGTCCGGCGGCCAGCTCCTACAATGAGCAGTTCTTC	CASSPAASSYNEQFF
TRBV10-2	-	TRBJ2-7	-	TGCGCCAGCGGGGACTCCTACGAGCAGTACTTC	CASGDSYEQYF
TRBV30	-	TRBJ2-3	-	TGTGCCTGGAGCGGGTCAACAGGGTCGGGTTGGACAGATACGCAGTATTTT	CAWSGSTGSGWTDTQYF
TRBV28	few	TRBJ2-7	TRBD1	TGTGCCAGCATCGGGACAGGGGATCCTAACCCCTACGAGCAGTACTTC	CASIGTGDPNPYEQYF
TRBV5-1	-	TRBJ2-7	TRBD1	TGCGCCAGCAGCTCCCGGGACAGCCACTACGAGCAGTACTTC	CASSSRDSHYEQYF
TRBV28	large	TRBJ2-1	TRBD2	TGTGCCAGCAGTTTACGTTTTGGGCGGGAGGGGCATAGCAATGAGCAGTTCTTC	CASSLRFGREGHSNEQFF
TRBV11-2	-	TRBJ1-1	-	TGTGCCAGCAGCTTGAGTGAACCGGCTGAAGCTTTCTTT	CASSLSEPAEAFF
TRBV5-1	-	TRBJ2-7	-	TGCGCCAGCAGCTTAAACTACGACGAGCAGTACTTC	CASSLNYDEQYF
TRBV5-6	-	TRBJ2-3	-	TGTGCCAGCAGCCCCCAGGGTGGGTATGTGGATACGCAGTATTTT	CASSPQGGYVDTQYF
TRBV15	-	TRBJ2-5	-	TGTGCCACCAGCAGTTTTAGACAAGAAGAAGAGACCCAGTACTTC	CATSSFRQEEETQYF
TRBV2	-	TRBJ2-4	-	TGTGCCAGCAGAACGACAAAACTAGCCAAAAACATTCAGTACTTC	CASRTTKLAKNIQYF
TRBV5-1	-	TRBJ1-1	-	TGCGCCAGCATAGGGGAGGACACTGAAGCTTTCTTT	CASIGEDTEAFF
TRBV15	-	TRBJ2-5	-	TGTGCCACCAGGGGGGGGAGGGGGGAGGAGACCCAGTACTTC	CATRGGRGEETQYF
TRBV7-6	medium-sized	TRBJ1-1	TRBD1	TGTGCCAGCAGCAAATGGGACAGCAACACTGAAGCTTTCTTT	CASSKWDSNTEAFF
TRBV27	-	TRBJ2-7	-	TGTGCCAGCAGTTTACAAGGGCTTTCCTACGAGCAGTACTTC	CASSLQGLSYEQYF
TRBV2	-	TRBJ2-7	-	TGTGCCAGCAGTGCTTCCGCGCACTTACGCGAGCAGTACTTC	CASSASAHLREQYF
TRBV19	-	TRBJ2-5	TRBD2	TGTGCCAGTAGCCTAGCGGGGGGGTGGGAGACCCAGTACTTC	CASSLAGGWETQYF
TRBV5-8	-	TRBJ2-7	-	TGTGCCAGCAGCTTAAGTCCCGGGGGGTACTTC	CASSLSPGGYF
TRBV27	-	TRBJ2-1	-	TGTGCCAGCAGTTACGGGACCTACAATGAGCAGTTCTTC	CASSYGTYNEQFF
TRBV4-1	-	TRBJ1-5	-	TGCGCCAGCAGCCAAGAGGGGGGCCCCTCTTCCGTTAGCAATCAGCCCCAGCATTTT	CASSQEGGPSSVSNQPQHF
TRBV2	-	TRBJ2-1	-	TGTGCCAGCAGTCAGAACAGGGCAGGGTCCTACAATGAGCAGTTCTTC	CASSQNRAGSYNEQFF
TRBV10-3	once	TRBJ2-2	-	TGTGCCATCAGGGACGAGGCCGGGGAGCTGTTTTTT	CAIRDEAGELFF
TRBV7-9	once	TRBJ1-2	-	TGTGCCAGCAGCTTAGGATCGTCAGGGCGGGACTATGGCTACACCTTC	CASSLGSSGRDYGYTF
TRBV7-3	-	TRBJ2-3	-	TGTGCCAGCAGCTTAAGGGGCAGCACAGATACGCAGTATTTT	CASSLRGSTDTQYF
TRBV11-3	-	TRBJ1-1	-	TGTGCCAGCAGCTTAGGGGGACCTGGGGCCACTGAAGCTTTCTTT	CASSLGGPGATEAFF
TRBV4-1	-	TRBJ1-1	-	TGCGCCAGCAGCCAAGATAGGAGAGGGTCGGACACTGAAGCTTTCTTT	CASSQDRRGSDTEAFF
TRBV30	-	TRBJ1-1	TRBD1	TGTGCCTGGGGGACAGGGGGAAACACTGAAGCTTTCTTT	CAWGTGGNTEAFF
TRBV15	-	TRBJ2-1	TRBD2	TGTGCCACCAGCAGAGACGGCGGGAGGTCCTACAATGAGCAGTTCTTC	CATSRDGGRSYNEQFF
TRBV5-4	-	TRBJ1-1	-	TGTGCCAGCAGCTTGGGGCGGCTAGACACTGAAGCTTTCTTT	CASSLGRLDTEAFF
TRBV11-2	-	TRBJ2-5	-	TGTGCCAGCAGCTTAGAAGTCCTACAAGAGACCCAGTACTTC	CASSLEVLQETQYF
TRBV11-2	-	TRBJ1-2	TRBD1	TGTGCCAGCAGCTTCGGGACAGGGCTTGGCTACACCTTC	CASSFGTGLGYTF
TRBV19	once	TRBJ2-3	TRBD1	TGTGCCAGTACCCGATCAGAACAGGGGGCGGGCAAAGATACGCAGTATTTT	CASTRSEQGAGKDTQYF
TRBV7-9	-	TRBJ2-2	-	TGTGCCAGCAGCTTAGTCGCGGGAAACACCGGGGAGCTGTTTTTT	CASSLVAGNTGELFF
TRBV30	-	TRBJ1-4	-	TGTGCCTGGGGGTCGGCACCAACTAATGAAAAACTGTTTTTT	CAWGSAPTNEKLFF
TRBV7-2	-	TRBJ2-7	TRBD2	TGTGCCAGCAGCTTAGTAGGCCTAGCGGGATTCTACGAGCAGTACTTC	CASSLVGLAGFYEQYF
TRBV4-1	-	TRBJ1-4	-	TGCGCCAGCAGCCAAGTTAGTAGCACGAATGAAAAACTGTTTTTT	CASSQVSSTNEKLFF
TRBV27	-	TRBJ2-1	TRBD2	TGTGCCAGCAGTCACGTAGCGGGAGGGACCTACAATGAGCAGTTCTTC	CASSHVAGGTYNEQFF
TRBV10-1	once	TRBJ2-1	TRBD2	TGCGCCAGCAGCGCCGGACTAGCGGGTGGAAGCTCCTACAATGAGCAGTTCTTC	CASSAGLAGGSSYNEQFF
TRBV14	-	TRBJ2-2	-	TGTGCCAGCAGCCAAGTCCCCGGACAGCGGGCCGGGGAGCTGTTTTTT	CASSQVPGQRAGELFF
TRBV28	once	TRBJ1-5	-	TGTGCCAGCAGTTTCCCCGGGCTTGGTCAGCCCCAGCATTTT	CASSFPGLGQPQHF
TRBV7-6	-	TRBJ2-7	TRBD1	TGTGCCAGCAGCTCCGGGACAGGGTACGTCGAGCAGTACTTC	CASSSGTGYVEQYF
TRBV27	once	TRBJ2-7	TRBD1	TGTGCCAGCAGTTTCGGGACAGCCTACGAGCAGTACTTC	CASSFGTAYEQYF
TRBV5-6	-	TRBJ2-4	TRBD2	TGTGCCAGCAGCTTGGGGGGACTAGCGGGAGCGAGTGCCAAAAACATTCAGTACTTC	CASSLGGLAGASAKNIQYF
TRBV5-6	large	TRBJ2-7	TRBD2	TGTGCCAGCAGCTTTGGGACTAGCGCCTACGAGCAGTACTTC	CASSFGTSAYEQYF
TRBV19	-	TRBJ1-1	-	TGTGCCAGTAGTATATCTGAGAACACTGAAGCTTTCTTT	CASSISENTEAFF